The clone carrying this T cell receptor (beta chain) was picked up many times. Its antigen remains unknown. The sample originates from a study of T cells in Graves' hyperthyroidism and ophthalmopathy. Study observations and caveats: Most thyroid clonotypes that were expanded above 0.001 also turned up in blood.

V shed 5 bases and J shed 8 bases, with 22 bases lying between them. The CDR3 loop spans 16 amino acids. Per germline, CDR1 SGHTA and CDR2 FQGTGA. Disease duration under 2 months; hyperthyroidism patients were aged 18 to 65. RNA transcripts gave rise to amplified TCR beta CDR3 regions. HTBI primers drove first-round RT-PCR of the TCR CDR3. Via MiXCR, TCRdb re-called the multiplex PCR reads, giving one row per CDR3 protein. The sample lists fewer than 350,000 distinct CDR3 sequences; 18% were seen once. The origin of this receptor is a woman in her 50s with Graves' hyperthyroidism. This chain joins TRBV7-3 and TRBJ2-1; D is perhaps TRBD1 or TRBD2 (6 bases each). Sequenced: blood. The CDR3 reads CASSKQGTSLSDEQFF. CDR3 DNA sequence: TGTGCCAGCAGCAAACAGGGTACTAGCCTCTCGGATGAGCAGTTCTTC.